One sample yielded the 24 T cell receptor beta chains listed below, sequenced in a study of early T cells in non-severe SARS-CoV-2 infection. TCRdb reanalysed the 5' RACE reads using MiXCR and keeps one entry per CDR3 protein. This sample has around 30,000 distinct CDR3 sequences, with roughly 6% found just once. The specimen was whole blood. These receptors all stem from an adult who was a healthcare worker with PCR-confirmed SARS-CoV-2 infection or an uninfected control (not recorded which).

This clonotype was found many times. A junction boundary mismatches the germline segment, possibly from a read error. J is TRBJ2-3 and V is TRBV10-3; D perhaps matches TRBD2 (6 bases). CDR3 length: 12 amino acids. Germline V lookup: CDR1 ENHRY, CDR2 SYGVKD. This CDR3 reads CAIGGSSTFYRF. The CDR3 DNA sequence: TGTGCCATCGGGGGGTCCTCGACCTTTTATCGATTT.

The V gene is TRBV6-2 or TRBV6-3, the J gene TRBJ1-2; 7 nucleotides match TRBD1. Germline lookup yields CDR1 MNHEY and CDR2 SVGEGT. After removal of 2 bases from V and 10 bases from J, the junction contained 7 bases not matched to a gene. The CDR3 has 13 amino acids. CDR3: CASSYGTVSDYTF. For the CDR3, the DNA is TGTGCCAGCAGTTACGGGACAGTGTCAGACTACACCTTC.

This clonotype was picked up many times. The rearrangement links TRBV19 to TRBJ2-1; a possible D gene is TRBD2 (5 bases). This CDR3 is built from 15 residues. Looked up from germline, CDR1 is LNHDA and CDR2 is SQIVND (reference sequence). The V end was cut by 3 bases, the J end by 4 bases, with 13 bases between. CDR3: CASSIEGEAYNEQFF. CDR3 bases: TGTGCCAGTAGTATCGAGGGTGAGGCGTACAATGAGCAGTTCTTC.

This clonotype showed up many times. The junction differs from germline at one of its ends, possibly a read error. The chain carries TRBV19 and TRBJ1-2, with 7 bases aligning to TRBD1. The CDR3 extends over 14 amino acids. Germline CDR1 is LNHDA and CDR2 is SQIVND (reference sequence). DNA for the CDR3: TGTGCCAGTAGCTCCGACAGGGTGAACTTTGGCTACACCTTC. It encodes CASSSDRVNFGYTF.

This clonotype was recorded many times. J is TRBJ2-7 and V is TRBV2; D is ambiguous. Germline V gives CDR1 SNHLY, CDR2 FYNNEI. The CDR3 totals 11 residues. V was pared by 9 bases and J by 7 bases, with 13 bases between. The CDR3 DNA is TGTGCCAGGGGATCAAGGCGGGAGCAGTACTTC. It encodes CARGSRREQYF.

This clonotype was seen many times. The V and J genes are TRBV7-2 and TRBJ2-1, with 10 bases lining up with TRBD2. Germline V gene sequence: CDR1 SGHTA, CDR2 FQGNSA. This CDR3 region has 16 residues. V trimming: 3 bases; J trimming: 13 bases; junction bases outside the gene matches: 15. CDR3 DNA: TGTGCCAGCAGCTTGTCGTGGCTAGCGGGAGTAGGAATACAGTTCTTC. Protein: CASSLSWLAGVGIQFF.

This clonotype was recorded at least ten times. The chain couples TRBV18 to TRBJ2-1; TRBD2 is a possible D gene (7 bases). The germline CDR1 and CDR2 sequences are KGHSH and LQKENI. This CDR3 has 16 residues. The ends were cut back, 4 bases at V and 2 bases at J, with 15 bases in the middle. This CDR3 reads CASSLFAGATYNEQFF. CDR3 in DNA: TGTGCCAGCTCACTATTCGCGGGGGCCACCTACAATGAGCAGTTCTTC.

As for this clonotype: This sequence is one base from a far larger clone and is likely a read error. The V call is TRBV7-9, the J call TRBJ2-1; D not certain. Germline V gene data show CDR1 as SEHNR and CDR2 as FQNEAQ (reference sequence). The CDR3 spans 11 residues. The V gene lost 3 bases and the J gene lost 7 bases, with 4 bases spanning the gap. CDR3: CASSLENEQFF. CDR3 in DNA: TGTGCCAGCAGCTTGGAGAATGAGCAGTTCTTC.

Ten or more counts support this clonotype. The chain is built from TRBV3-1 and TRBJ2-3; D is undetermined. This CDR3 has 13 residues. Germline V lookup: CDR1 LGHDT, CDR2 YNNKEL (reference sequence). Trimming shortened V by 1 base and J by 1 base, and 3 bases separated the two germline ends. The CDR3 here is CASSQGGTDTQYF. The CDR3 coding sequence is TGTGCCAGCAGCCAAGGGGGCACAGATACGCAGTATTTT.

Ten or more counts support this clonotype. This chain uses TRBV7-2 with TRBJ2-7, with a possible D match to TRBD1 (5 bases). Trimming took off 1 base at V and 3 bases at J, with 10 bases between the two ends. The CDR3 is 14 residues long. In germline, CDR1 is SGHTA, CDR2 FQGNSA. CDR3 bases: TGTGCCAGCAGCTTAGAAGGGGCAAACTACGAGCAGTACTTC. Translated, it gives CASSLEGANYEQYF.

V and J are TRBV14 and TRBJ2-1, with TRBD2 matching 11 bases. CDR1 and CDR2 (germline): SGHDN, FVKESK. V was pared by 3 bases and J by 7 bases, with 8 bases of the junction left unmatched. The CDR3 consists of 16 residues. The chain's CDR3 is CASSHLGTSGTNEQFF. CDR3 nucleotides: TGTGCCAGCAGCCATCTCGGGACTAGCGGCACAAATGAGCAGTTCTTC.

The V and J genes are TRBV12-3 or TRBV12-4 and TRBJ2-5, with 7 bases that match TRBD2. Trimming cost V 5 bases and J 4 bases; bases outside gene matches: 7. CDR3 length: 14 residues. Here the CDR3 reads CASSPGTGGETQYF. The CDR3 DNA follows: TGTGCCAGCAGTCCTGGAACGGGAGGAGAGACCCAGTACTTC.

This clonotype was found many times. The V call is TRBV4-3, the J call TRBJ1-2, with unresolved D. The germline gives CDR1 LGHNA, CDR2 YSLEER. V lost 1 base, J lost 6 bases, and 12 bases lay in between. The CDR3 runs to 14 residues. The CDR3 bases are TGCGCCAGCAGCCAAGCAAGGCCAACGGATGGCTACACCTTC. It translates to CASSQARPTDGYTF.

This clonotype was recorded many times. This chain uses TRBV11-2 with TRBJ1-5; D unclear. The V gene's germline CDR1 is SGHAT and CDR2 FQNNGV. V shed 5 bases and J shed 6 bases, with 14 bases lying between them. The CDR3 has 14 amino acids. CDR3 sequence: CASSLAGRGQPQHF. CDR3 bases: TGTGCCAGCAGCCTTGCCGGTCGGGGTCAGCCCCAGCATTTT.

This clonotype occurred a few times. This chain connects TRBV6-1 to TRBJ1-6; D is unresolved. The CDR3 is made up of 17 amino acids. V shed 8 bases and J shed 7 bases, with 24 bases lying between them. Germline V gives CDR1 MNHNS, CDR2 SASEGT. The CDR3 DNA sequence: TGTGCCAGCTCCCCGCCCCTACGGGGTCAAGGAAATTCACCCCTCCACTTT. Its protein product is CASSPPLRGQGNSPLHF.

The chain joins TRBV30 to TRBJ2-3; 11 bases are shared with TRBD2. Per germline, CDR1 GTSNPN and CDR2 SVGIG (reference sequence). The CDR3 totals 16 residues. The V gene end was trimmed by 1 base and the J gene end by 5 bases; junction bases not matched to a gene: 8. CDR3 coding DNA: TGTGCCTGGAGTGCGTTGACTAGCGGGGTCGTAGATACGCAGTATTTT. It specifies CAWSALTSGVVDTQYF.

The chain links TRBV28 to TRBJ2-5; D unresolved. Looked up from germline, CDR1 is MDHEN and CDR2 is SYDVKM. This CDR3 region has 16 residues. V lost 6 bases and J 1 base, leaving 18 bases between the germline ends. The CDR3 region is CASRTNGRSPQETQYF. The CDR3 coding sequence is TGTGCCAGCAGGACAAACGGACGAAGCCCCCAAGAGACCCAGTACTTC.

This clonotype was observed many times. The chain employs TRBV18 and TRBJ2-1, with TRBD2 matching 8 bases. With V trimmed by 3 bases and J by 8 bases, 9 bases remained unmatched. CDR3 length: 15 residues. CDR1 and CDR2 from the germline V gene are KGHSH and LQKENI. The CDR3 is CASSPSRGGGHEQFF. The CDR3 DNA reads as TGTGCCAGCTCACCCTCTCGGGGGGGGGGCCATGAGCAGTTCTTC.

On this clonotype itself: The DNA is left out, because the CDR3 cannot be placed on it with certainty; the CDR3 is given as TCRdb lists it. V and J are TRBV7-3 and TRBJ2-2; the tabulated D call, TRBD2, remains unverified against the DNA. The CDR3 is 18 amino acids long, termini counted. Germline CDR1 is SGHTA and CDR2 is FQGTGA. CDR3 in amino acids: CASSWPKREQRTPGSCFF.

This clonotype was seen a few times. The CDR3 protein is CASSLGQNNSPLHF. The CDR3 bases are TGTGCCAGCAGCTTAGGACAAAATAATTCACCCCTCCACTTT. The chain combines TRBV7-9 with TRBJ1-6, with unresolved D. Germline V gene data show CDR1 as SEHNR and CDR2 as FQNEAQ (reference sequence). V shed 1 base and J shed 5 bases, with 6 bases lying between them. This CDR3 region has 14 residues. The full variable domain, with the rest looked up from reference TRBV7-9 and TRBJ1-6, is DTGVSQNPRHKITKRGQNVTFRCDPISEHNRLYWYRQTLGQGPEFLTYFQNEAQLEKSRLLSDRFSAERPKGSFSTLEIQRTEQGDSAMYLCASSLGQNNSPLHFGNGTRLTVT.

This clonotype was seen ten or more times. The chain links TRBV29-1 to TRBJ1-2, with unresolved D. Germline CDR1 is SQVTM and CDR2 is ANQGSEA. This CDR3 has 13 residues. V was pared by 1 base and J by 4 bases, with 10 bases between. The CDR3 DNA follows: TGCAGCGTTGAAGCGGGTCCGGGCTATGGCTACACCTTC. Translated: CSVEAGPGYGYTF.

This clonotype was detected only a few times. The V and J genes are TRBV6-1 and TRBJ2-3; no clear D. V gave up 0 bases and J gave up 0 bases, with 7 bases separating them. CDR1 is MNHNS, CDR2 SASEGT, per germline. The CDR3 is made up of 15 amino acids. The CDR3 DNA sequence: TGTGCCAGCAGTGAAGCGGGTGTGAGCACAGATACGCAGTATTTT. It yields the protein CASSEAGVSTDTQYF.

This clonotype was detected only a few times. The rearrangement joins TRBV7-9 to TRBJ2-3; a possible D gene is TRBD1 (11 bases). Germline CDR1 SEHNR, CDR2 FQNEAQ (reference sequence). This CDR3 spans 19 amino acids. The V and J ends lost 5 bases and 2 bases respectively, with 26 bases between them. CDR3 sequence: CASSRDRGKLAGPTDTQYF. CDR3 in DNA: TGTGCCAGCAGCCGGGACAGGGGGAAACTAGCGGGACCCACAGATACGCAGTATTTT.

This clonotype was counted only a few times. The chain employs TRBV7-6 and TRBJ2-3; the D gene could be TRBD1 or TRBD2 (5 bases each). V lost 5 bases to trimming and J lost 1 base, with 16 bases between them. The V gene's germline CDR1 is SGHVS and CDR2 FNYEAQ. CDR3 length: 16 residues. The chain's CDR3 is CASSPWDGIRTDTQYF. The CDR3 DNA reads as TGTGCCAGCAGCCCGTGGGACGGCATCCGCACAGATACGCAGTATTTT.